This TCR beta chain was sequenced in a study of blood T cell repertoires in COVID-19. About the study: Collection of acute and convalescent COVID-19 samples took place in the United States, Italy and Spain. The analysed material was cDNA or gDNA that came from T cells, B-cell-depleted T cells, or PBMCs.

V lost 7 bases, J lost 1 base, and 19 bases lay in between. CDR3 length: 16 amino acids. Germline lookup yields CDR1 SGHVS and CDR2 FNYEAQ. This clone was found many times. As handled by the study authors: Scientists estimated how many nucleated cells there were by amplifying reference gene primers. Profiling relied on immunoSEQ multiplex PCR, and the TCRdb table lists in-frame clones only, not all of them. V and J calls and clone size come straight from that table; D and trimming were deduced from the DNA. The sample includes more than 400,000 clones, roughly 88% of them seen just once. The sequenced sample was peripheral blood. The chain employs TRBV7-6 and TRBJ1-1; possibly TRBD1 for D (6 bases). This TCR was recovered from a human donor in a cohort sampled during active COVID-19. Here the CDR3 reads CASTRFGGNSNTEAFF. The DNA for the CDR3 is TGTGCCAGCACCCGGTTTGGGGGCAACTCGAACACTGAAGCTTTCTTT.